These 25 T cell receptor beta chains came from one sample sequenced in a study of T cells in localized non-small cell lung cancer. Produced via immunoSEQ multiplex PCR; TCRdb's table is partial and in-frame only. This sample has some 30,000 clones, with about nine tenths found just once. The sample was PBMCs, taken before any cancer treatment. All receptors come from a man aged 35 to 69 with stage II lung adenocarcinoma.

This clone has a single count. CDR3 protein: CASSADRVADTQYF. Here the CDR3 DNA reads TGTGCCAGCAGTGCCGACAGGGTAGCAGATACGCAGTATTTT. The genes are TRBV28 and TRBJ2-3, with TRBD1 matching over 7 bases. Losses at the gene ends were 5 bases for V and 4 bases for J; bases not matched to a gene: 6. Germline lookup yields CDR1 MDHEN and CDR2 SYDVKM. CDR3 length: 14 amino acids.

The sample holds one count of this clone. The V gene is TRBV27, the J gene TRBJ2-7, with 13 bases fitting TRBD2. V was clipped by 5 bases and J by 2 bases; unmatched bases: 0. This CDR3 has 14 residues. Germline V lookup: CDR1 MNHEY, CDR2 SMNVEV (reference sequence). CDR3 nucleotide sequence: TGTGCCAGCAGTGGGACTAGCGGGGCCTACGAGCAGTACTTC. As protein: CASSGTSGAYEQYF.

The chain links TRBV6-6 to TRBJ1-1; perhaps TRBD1 as D (6 bases). The V gene's germline CDR1 is MNHNY and CDR2 SVGAGI (reference sequence). The V end was cut by 5 bases, the J end by 4 bases, with 17 bases between. This CDR3 contains 15 residues. The CDR3 DNA reads TGTGCCAGCAGTCGGGGGGGGCTTGAGGTCACTGAAGCTTTCTTT. Protein sequence: CASSRGGLEVTEAFF.

V is TRBV7-2 and J is TRBJ2-7, with D unresolved. Germline V lookup: CDR1 SGHTA, CDR2 FQGNSA. This CDR3 comprises 12 residues. V lost 6 bases and J lost 4, with 10 bases in between. CDR3 protein: CASSLDVYEQYF. The CDR3, as DNA: TGTGCCAGCAGTCTGGACGTTTACGAGCAGTACTTC. Full variable domain (remainder filled in from reference TRBV7-2 and TRBJ2-7): GAGVSQSPSNKVTEKGKDVELRCDPISGHTALYWYRQSLGQGLEFLIYFQGNSAPDKSGLPSDRFSAERTGGSVSTLTIQRTQQEDSAVYLCASSLDVYEQYFGPGTRLTVT.

This chain links TRBV4-1 with TRBJ2-1; D not resolved. The CDR3 length is 12 residues. CDR1 and CDR2 (germline): MGHRA, YSYEKL. Trimming cost V 0 bases and J 9 bases, with 6 bases left between them. Here the CDR3 DNA reads TGCGCCAGCAGCCAAGATCTCGGTGAGCAGTTCTTC. Protein sequence: CASSQDLGEQFF.

CDR3 DNA sequence: TGCAGCGTTGCAGGGGGAACTAATGAAAAACTGTTTTTT. As protein: CSVAGGTNEKLFF. The V gene is TRBV29-1, the J gene TRBJ1-4, with 7 bases fitting TRBD1. CDR3 size: 13 residues. Trimming took 4 bases from V and 1 from J; bases not matched to a gene: 0. Germline CDR1 SQVTM, CDR2 ANQGSEA.

V gene TRBV18 combines with J gene TRBJ2-3; D is perhaps TRBD1 or TRBD2 (6 bases each). This CDR3 comprises 14 residues. Trimming left V 8 bases short and J 3 bases short, with 15 bases between. Germline CDR1 reads KGHSH; CDR2 reads LQKENI. The CDR3 protein is CASHPGAQTDTQYF. DNA for the CDR3: TGTGCCAGCCATCCGGGGGCGCAAACAGATACGCAGTATTTT.

About this clone itself: Germline and junction disagree at one end, which may indicate a read error. The CDR3 DNA reads TGTGCCACCAGCAGAGATCCGCGGTACCCTGATGGGGTCTTC. Translation gives CATSRDPRYPDGVF. The chain uses TRBV15 and TRBJ2-1; D not certain. Germline V lookup: CDR1 LNHNV, CDR2 YYDKDF (reference sequence). The CDR3 has 14 amino acids.

V and J are TRBV11-2 and TRBJ1-3; D unclear. Trimming removed 4 bases at V and 0 bases at J, with 13 bases between. The CDR3 length is 16 residues. Germline V lookup: CDR1 SGHAT, CDR2 FQNNGV. Here the CDR3 reads CASSSGGSISGNTIYF. As DNA, the CDR3 is TGTGCCAGCAGCTCAGGAGGCAGCATCTCTGGAAACACCATATATTTT.

This chain joins TRBV5-1 and TRBJ1-2; 9 bases align to TRBD1. Germline CDR1 SGHRS, CDR2 YFSETQ. The CDR3 length is 15 residues. The V and J ends lost 4 bases and 5 bases, in that order; junction bases with no gene match: 9. The CDR3 reads CASSPYTGQGYGYTF. The CDR3 DNA reads as TGCGCCAGCAGCCCCTACACGGGACAGGGATATGGCTACACCTTC.

The table lists this clone with a count of one. This rearrangement joins TRBV4-1 to TRBJ1-3, with a tentative D call TRBD1 (6 bases). This CDR3 has 18 residues. Trimming removed 6 bases from V and 0 bases from J, with 21 bases in between. Germline-derived CDR1 and CDR2 are MGHRA and YSYEKL. CDR3 coding DNA: TGCGCCAGCAGAAAAGGGGGGCGAACAGGGCTCTCTGGAAACACCATATATTTT. This translates into CASRKGGRTGLSGNTIYF.

The chain links TRBV5-1 to TRBJ1-4; D might be TRBD1 (5 bases). Germline-derived CDR1 and CDR2 are SGHRS and YFSETQ. There are 15 residues in the CDR3. Trimming pared 0 bases from V and 4 bases from J, leaving 10 bases between. The CDR3 here is CASSLGGRINEKLFF. CDR3 in DNA: TGCGCCAGCAGCTTGGGGGGACGGATTAATGAAAAACTGTTTTTT.

The J gene is TRBJ1-2, the V gene TRBV27; 7 nucleotides agree with TRBD1. Germline V gives CDR1 MNHEY, CDR2 SMNVEV (reference sequence). The V gene end was trimmed by 8 bases and the J gene end by 4 bases; junction bases not matched to a gene: 10. The CDR3 has 14 residues. The CDR3 DNA reads TGTGCCAGCGGGTCGGGACAGACCTTCTATGGCTACACCTTC. Translation gives CASGSGQTFYGYTF.

The V call is TRBV9, the J call TRBJ2-7; TRBD2 is a possible D gene (5 bases). The CDR3 is made up of 15 amino acids. V lost 0 bases to trimming and J lost 3 bases, with 13 bases between them. CDR1 is SGDLS, CDR2 YYNGEE, per germline. The CDR3 sequence: CASSVAEYRDYEQYF. The CDR3 DNA reads TGTGCCAGCAGCGTAGCAGAGTACCGGGACTACGAGCAGTACTTC. Full variable domain (missing parts from reference TRBV9 and TRBJ2-7): DSGVTQTPKHLITATGQRVTLRCSPRSGDLSVYWYQQSLDQGLQFLIQYYNGEERAKGNILERFSAQQFPDLHSELNLSSLELGDSALYFCASSVAEYRDYEQYFGPGTRLTVT.

This clone was seen just once. The genes are TRBV9 and TRBJ1-2; TRBD1 might be the D (5 bases). Germline CDR1 is SGDLS and CDR2 is YYNGEE. V lost 0 bases and J 0 bases, leaving 12 bases between the germline ends. The CDR3 is made up of 16 amino acids. CDR3 DNA: TGTGCCAGCAGCGTAGGGGCAGGGATAACTAACTATGGCTACACCTTC. It codes for CASSVGAGITNYGYTF.

The chain recombines TRBV7-2 with TRBJ2-3, with D unresolved. Trimming removed 1 base at V and 2 bases at J, with 4 bases between. The CDR3 has 13 amino acids. Germline assignment: CDR1 SGHTA and CDR2 FQGNSA. The CDR3 region is CASSLGLTDTQYF. CDR3 coding DNA: TGTGCCAGCAGCTTAGGTCTCACAGATACGCAGTATTTT.

The sample holds one count of this clone. The V gene is TRBV13, the J gene TRBJ2-3; D is undetermined. V was cut by 5 bases and J by 8 bases, with 8 bases left in between. Germline loops: CDR1 PRHDT, CDR2 FYEKMQ (reference sequence). The CDR3 runs to 11 residues. DNA for the CDR3: TGTGCCAGCAGCCTTCAAGGTACGCAGTATTTT. This codes for CASSLQGTQYF.

This chain joins TRBV9 and TRBJ1-2; D is unresolved. The CDR3 has 13 residues. Trimming left V 0 bases short and J 8 bases short, with 11 bases between. Per germline, CDR1 SGDLS and CDR2 YYNGEE. CDR3 region: CASSVDLSGGYTF. CDR3 nucleotides: TGTGCCAGCAGCGTAGATCTCTCGGGGGGCTACACCTTC. Supplemented by reference TRBV9 and TRBJ1-2, the full variable domain reads DSGVTQTPKHLITATGQRVTLRCSPRSGDLSVYWYQQSLDQGLQFLIQYYNGEERAKGNILERFSAQQFPDLHSELNLSSLELGDSALYFCASSVDLSGGYTFGSGTRLTVV.

The chain has TRBV7-2 and TRBJ1-5, with D uncertain. V shed 3 bases and J shed 5 bases, with 5 bases lying between them. This CDR3 is 12 amino acids long. Germline-derived CDR1 and CDR2 are SGHTA and FQGNSA. CDR3 in DNA: TGTGCCAGCAGCTTGGGGTATCAGCCCCAGCATTTT. It encodes CASSLGYQPQHF.

This chain connects TRBV5-1 to TRBJ1-1, with TRBD1 matching 9 bases. With 4 bases clipped from V and 5 bases from J, the junction kept 9 bases outside the gene matches. This CDR3 has 15 residues. CDR1 and CDR2 from the germline V gene are SGHRS and YFSETQ. The CDR3 coding sequence is TGCGCCAGCAGCAGGGGACAGGGCGGTAAAACTGAAGCTTTCTTT. Its protein product is CASSRGQGGKTEAFF.

CDR3 region: CASSLPQGAGRNEQFF. The CDR3 DNA follows: TGTGCCAGCAGTTTGCCACAGGGGGCGGGGCGCAATGAGCAGTTCTTC. The chain uses TRBV27 and TRBJ2-1, with 9 bases lining up with TRBD1. The CDR3 length is 16 residues. The germline V gene encodes CDR1 MNHEY and CDR2 SMNVEV (reference sequence). V shed 3 bases and J 6 bases; nucleotides not matched to a gene: 9.

This clone occurred once. V and J are TRBV5-1 and TRBJ2-7; TRBD2 is a possible D gene (5 bases). V lost 2 bases, J lost 7 bases, and 10 bases lay in between. This CDR3 region has 12 residues. Germline V lookup: CDR1 SGHRS, CDR2 YFSETQ. CDR3 protein: CASSLGEGEQYF. CDR3 nucleotide sequence: TGCGCCAGCAGCTTAGGAGAGGGTGAGCAGTACTTC. The full variable domain, completed using reference TRBV5-1 and TRBJ2-7, is KAGVTQTPRYLIKTRGQQVTLSCSPISGHRSVSWYQQTPGQGLQFLFEYFSETQRNKGNFPGRFSGRQFSNSRSEMNVSTLELGDSALYLCASSLGEGEQYFGPGTRLTVT.

The CDR3 protein is CSELTGGTYEQYF. The CDR3 nucleotides are TGCAGCGAATTGACAGGGGGCACCTACGAGCAGTACTTC. The chain employs TRBV29-1 and TRBJ2-7; 10 bases agree with TRBD1. This CDR3 comprises 13 residues. J lost 2 bases, V lost 7 bases, and 5 bases had no gene match. The germline V gene has CDR1 SQVTM and CDR2 ANQGSEA.

The genes are TRBV11-2 and TRBJ2-7; D uncertain. Germline CDR1 reads SGHAT; CDR2 reads FQNNGV. V was shortened by 4 bases and J by 0 bases, with 10 bases between the two germline ends. The CDR3 contains 14 residues. The CDR3 region has the DNA TGTGCCAGCAGCTCGGAACTCCTCTCCTACGAGCAGTACTTC. Its translation is CASSSELLSYEQYF.

The J gene is TRBJ1-1, the V gene TRBV6-5; the D gene is possibly TRBD1 (6 bases). CDR1 and CDR2 from the germline V gene are MNHEY and SVGAGI. This CDR3 region has 14 residues. V shed 5 bases and J shed 0 bases, with 10 bases lying between them. CDR3 amino acids: CASSGQKMNTEAFF. For the CDR3, the DNA is TGTGCCAGCAGTGGACAGAAGATGAACACTGAAGCTTTCTTT.